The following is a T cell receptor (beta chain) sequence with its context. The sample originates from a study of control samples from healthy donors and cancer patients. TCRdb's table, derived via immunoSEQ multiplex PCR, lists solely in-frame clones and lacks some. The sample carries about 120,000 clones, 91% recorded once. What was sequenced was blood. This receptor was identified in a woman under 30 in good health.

In nucleotides, the CDR3 is TGTGCCAGCAGCCTCTCCCCTTTAGGGGCGCGCAATCAGCCCCAGCATTTT. This codes for CASSLSPLGARNQPQHF. The chain joins TRBV7-2 to TRBJ1-5, with D possibly matching TRBD1 (5 bases). Trimming took 5 bases from V and 2 from J, leaving 19 bases between them. Germline V CDR1 and CDR2: SGHTA, FQGNSA. The CDR3 covers 17 residues. Based on the CDR3 plus reference TRBV7-2 and TRBJ1-5, the full variable domain is GAGVSQSPSNKVTEKGKDVELRCDPISGHTALYWYRQSLGQGLEFLIYFQGNSAPDKSGLPSDRFSAERTGGSVSTLTIQRTQQEDSAVYLCASSLSPLGARNQPQHFGDGTRLSIL.